This TCR beta chain was sequenced in a study of neurological immune-mediated disorders. The unsorted libraries were prepared from 2 million PBMCs (stored at -80 C). CDR1 is DFQATT, CDR2 SNEGSKA, per germline (reference sequence). The CDR3 has 11 residues. V lost 5 bases to trimming and J lost 5 bases; unmatched junction nucleotides: 0. TCRdb analysed the 5' RACE reads with MiXCR anew, one entry per CDR3 protein. Among 65,000 to 90,000 distinct CDR3 sequences listed, roughly 4.8% were seen once. Material: PBMCs. The chain links TRBV20-1 to TRBJ2-1, with TRBD1 matching over 7 bases. This TCR came from a woman in her 30s with multiple sclerosis. The CDR3 protein is CSAGTDNEQFF. CDR3 nucleotide sequence: TGCAGTGCTGGGACAGACAATGAGCAGTTCTTC.